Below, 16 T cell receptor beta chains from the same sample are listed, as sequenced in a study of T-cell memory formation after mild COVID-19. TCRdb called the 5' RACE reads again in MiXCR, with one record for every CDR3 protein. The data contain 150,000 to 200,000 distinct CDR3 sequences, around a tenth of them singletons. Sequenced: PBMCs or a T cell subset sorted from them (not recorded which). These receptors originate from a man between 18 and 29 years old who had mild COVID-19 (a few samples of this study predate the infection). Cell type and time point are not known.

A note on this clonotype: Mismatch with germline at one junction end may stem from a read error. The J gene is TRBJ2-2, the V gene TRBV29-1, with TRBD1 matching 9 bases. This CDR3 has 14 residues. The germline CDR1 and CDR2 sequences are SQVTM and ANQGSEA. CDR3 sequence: CSAEQGAPAGELFF. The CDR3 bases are TGCAGCGCTGAACAGGGGGCCCCAGCCGGGGAGCTGTTTTTT.

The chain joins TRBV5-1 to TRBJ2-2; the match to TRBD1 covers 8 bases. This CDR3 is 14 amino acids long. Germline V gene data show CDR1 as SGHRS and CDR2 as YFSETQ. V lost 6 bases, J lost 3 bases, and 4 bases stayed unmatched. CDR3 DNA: TGCGCCAGCAACAGGGGGTTCGACACCGGGGAGCTGTTTTTT. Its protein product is CASNRGFDTGELFF. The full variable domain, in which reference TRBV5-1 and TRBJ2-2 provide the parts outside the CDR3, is KAGVTQTPRYLIKTRGQQVTLSCSPISGHRSVSWYQQTPGQGLQFLFEYFSETQRNKGNFPGRFSGRQFSNSRSEMNVSTLELGDSALYLCASNRGFDTGELFFGEGSRLTVL.

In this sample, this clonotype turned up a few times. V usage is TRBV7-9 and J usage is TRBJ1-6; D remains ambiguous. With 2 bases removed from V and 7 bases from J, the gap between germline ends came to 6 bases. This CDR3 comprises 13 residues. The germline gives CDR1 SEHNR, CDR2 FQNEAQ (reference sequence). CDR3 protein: CASSLLANSPLHF. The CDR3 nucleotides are TGTGCCAGCAGCTTACTCGCAAATTCACCCCTCCACTTT.

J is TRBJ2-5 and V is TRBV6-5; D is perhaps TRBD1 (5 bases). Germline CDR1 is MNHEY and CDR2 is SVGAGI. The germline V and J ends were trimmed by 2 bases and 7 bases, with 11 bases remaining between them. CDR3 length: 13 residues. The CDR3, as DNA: TGTGCCAGCAGTTACAGGGGCCCGGGGACCCAGTACTTC. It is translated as CASSYRGPGTQYF.

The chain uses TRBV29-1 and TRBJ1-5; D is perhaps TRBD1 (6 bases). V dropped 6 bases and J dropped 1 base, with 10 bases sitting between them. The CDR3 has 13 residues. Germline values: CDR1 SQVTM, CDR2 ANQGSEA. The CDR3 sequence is CSVGDRSNQPQHF. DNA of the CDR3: TGCAGCGTCGGAGACAGGAGCAATCAGCCCCAGCATTTT.

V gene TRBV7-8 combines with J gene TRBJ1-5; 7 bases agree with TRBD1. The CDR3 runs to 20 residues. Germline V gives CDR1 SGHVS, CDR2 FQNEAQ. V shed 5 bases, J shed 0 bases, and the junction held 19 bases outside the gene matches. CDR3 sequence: CASSTAPDPQGTSSNQPQHF. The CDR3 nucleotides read TGTGCCAGCAGCACCGCCCCCGACCCACAGGGGACGAGTAGCAATCAGCCCCAGCATTTT.

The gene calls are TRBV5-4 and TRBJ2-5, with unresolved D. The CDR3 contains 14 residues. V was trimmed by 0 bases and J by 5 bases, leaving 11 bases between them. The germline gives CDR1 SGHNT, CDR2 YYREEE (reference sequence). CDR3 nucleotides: TGTGCCAGCAGCTTGGATGGGGTACGGGAGACCCAGTACTTC. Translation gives CASSLDGVRETQYF.

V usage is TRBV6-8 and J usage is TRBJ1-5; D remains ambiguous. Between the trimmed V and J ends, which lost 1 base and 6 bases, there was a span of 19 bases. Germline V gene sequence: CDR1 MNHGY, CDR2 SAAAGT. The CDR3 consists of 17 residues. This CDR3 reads CASSYFPFPGGGQPQHF. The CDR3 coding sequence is TGTGCCAGCAGTTACTTCCCCTTTCCGGGTGGCGGTCAGCCCCAGCATTTT.

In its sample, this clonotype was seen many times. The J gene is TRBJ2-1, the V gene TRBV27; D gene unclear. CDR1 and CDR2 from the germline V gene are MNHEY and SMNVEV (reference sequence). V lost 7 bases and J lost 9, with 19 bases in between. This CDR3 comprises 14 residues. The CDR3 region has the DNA TGTGCCAGCATACTTGGGCAGGCTAAGGGTGAGCAGTTCTTC. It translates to CASILGQAKGEQFF.

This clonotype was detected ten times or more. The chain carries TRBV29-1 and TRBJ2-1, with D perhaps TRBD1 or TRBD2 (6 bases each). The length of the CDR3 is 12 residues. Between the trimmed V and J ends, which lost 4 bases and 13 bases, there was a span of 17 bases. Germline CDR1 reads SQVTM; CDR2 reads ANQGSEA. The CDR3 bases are TGCAGCGTTGGGCCAACGGGGGACAAACAGTTCTTC. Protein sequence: CSVGPTGDKQFF.

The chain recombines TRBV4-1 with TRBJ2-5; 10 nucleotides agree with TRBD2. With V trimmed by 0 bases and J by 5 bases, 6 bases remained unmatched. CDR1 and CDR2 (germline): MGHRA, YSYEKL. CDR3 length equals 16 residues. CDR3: CASSQDPSGGAETQYF. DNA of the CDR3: TGCGCCAGCAGCCAAGATCCCAGCGGGGGGGCGGAGACCCAGTACTTC.

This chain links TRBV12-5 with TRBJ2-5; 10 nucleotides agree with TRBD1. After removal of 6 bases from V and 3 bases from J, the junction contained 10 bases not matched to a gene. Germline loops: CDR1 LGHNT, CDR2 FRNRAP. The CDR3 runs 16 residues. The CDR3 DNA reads TGTGCTAGTGGCGTGGGGACAGGGGCTCCGGAAGAGACCCAGTACTTC. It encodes CASGVGTGAPEETQYF.

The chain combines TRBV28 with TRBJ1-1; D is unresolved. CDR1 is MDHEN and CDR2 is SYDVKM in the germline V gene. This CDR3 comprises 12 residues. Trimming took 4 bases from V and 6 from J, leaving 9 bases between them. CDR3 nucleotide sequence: TGTGCCAGCAGTTCCGCCACCCCTGAAGCTTTCTTT. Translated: CASSSATPEAFF.

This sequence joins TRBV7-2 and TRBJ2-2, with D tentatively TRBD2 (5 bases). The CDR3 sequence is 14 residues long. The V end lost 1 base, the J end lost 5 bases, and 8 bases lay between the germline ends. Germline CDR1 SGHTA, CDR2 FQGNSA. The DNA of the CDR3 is TGTGCCAGCAGCTTAGGAGGGATTACCGGGGAGCTGTTTTTT. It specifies CASSLGGITGELFF.

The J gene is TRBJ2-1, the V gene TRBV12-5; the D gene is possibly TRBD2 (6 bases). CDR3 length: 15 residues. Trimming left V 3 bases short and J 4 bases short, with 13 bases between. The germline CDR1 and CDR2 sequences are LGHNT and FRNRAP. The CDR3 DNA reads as TGTGCTAGTGGTTTCAGTTCCGGGACTTACAATGAGCAGTTCTTC. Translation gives CASGFSSGTYNEQFF.

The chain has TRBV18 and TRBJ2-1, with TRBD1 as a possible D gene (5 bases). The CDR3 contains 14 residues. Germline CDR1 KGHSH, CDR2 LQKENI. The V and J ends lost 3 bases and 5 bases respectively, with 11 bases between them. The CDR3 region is CASSPTWGDNEQFF. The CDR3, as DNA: TGTGCCAGCTCACCCACGTGGGGCGACAATGAGCAGTTCTTC. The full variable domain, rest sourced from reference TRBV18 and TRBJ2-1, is NAGVMQNPRHLVRRRGQEARLRCSPMKGHSHVYWYRQLPEEGLKFMVYLQKENIIDESGMPKERFSAEFPKEGPSILRIQQVVRGDSAAYFCASSPTWGDNEQFFGPGTRLTVL.